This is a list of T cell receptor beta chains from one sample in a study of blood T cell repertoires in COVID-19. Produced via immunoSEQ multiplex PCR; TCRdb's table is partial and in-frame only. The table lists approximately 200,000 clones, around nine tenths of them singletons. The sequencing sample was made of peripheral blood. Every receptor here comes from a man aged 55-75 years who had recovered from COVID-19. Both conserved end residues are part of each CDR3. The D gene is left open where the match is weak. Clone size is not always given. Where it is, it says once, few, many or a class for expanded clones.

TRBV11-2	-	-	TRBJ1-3	TGTGCCAGCAGCTTAGGCCGGCCGGGCTCTGGAAACACCATATATTTT	CASSLGRPGSGNTIYF
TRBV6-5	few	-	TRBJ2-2	TGTGCCAGCAGACTACAGGGAACCGGGGAGCTGTTTTTT	CASRLQGTGELFF
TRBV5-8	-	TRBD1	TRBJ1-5	TGTGCCAGCAGCAGGGACAGGGGGCAGCCCCAGCATTTT	CASSRDRGQPQHF
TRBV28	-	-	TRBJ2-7	TGTGCCAGCAGTTTAGGGCAGGGAAGCCCCTACGAGCAGTACTTC	CASSLGQGSPYEQYF
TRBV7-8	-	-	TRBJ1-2	TGTGCCAGCCGCCGGGCCCAGGACTATGGCTACACCTTC	CASRRAQDYGYTF
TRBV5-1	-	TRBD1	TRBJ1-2	TGCGCCAGCACCTGTGGGGACAGGTTCTGTGGCTACACCTTC	CASTCGDRFCGYTF
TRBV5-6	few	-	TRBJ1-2	TGTGCCAGCAGCTCGACAGGTTTGAACGACTATGGCTACACCTTC	CASSSTGLNDYGYTF
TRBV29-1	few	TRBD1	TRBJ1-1	TGCAGCGTTGCCTCGGGACAGACTGCAGTTGAAGCTTTCTTT	CSVASGQTAVEAFF
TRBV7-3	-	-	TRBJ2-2	TGTGCCAGCGGGCTAGGGGGCACCGGGGAGCTGTTTTTT	CASGLGGTGELFF
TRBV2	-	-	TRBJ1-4	TGTGCCAGCAGAATTACAGAGACTAATGAAAAACTGTTTTTT	CASRITETNEKLFF
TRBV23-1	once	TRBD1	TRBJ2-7	TGCGCCAGCAGTCACCCCGAGGACAGGGGACCCCACGAGCAGTACTTC	CASSHPEDRGPHEQYF
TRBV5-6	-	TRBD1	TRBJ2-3	TGTGCCAGCAGCTTGGGGGGACAGGGAGGAGATACGCAGTATTTT	CASSLGGQGGDTQYF
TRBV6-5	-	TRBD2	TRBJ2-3	TGTGCCACCAAACTAGCGGGAGGAGCAGATACGCAGTATTTT	CATKLAGGADTQYF
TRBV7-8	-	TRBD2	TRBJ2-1	TGTGCCAGCAGCTTAAATAGCGGGGGTTACAATGAGCAGTTCTTC	CASSLNSGGYNEQFF